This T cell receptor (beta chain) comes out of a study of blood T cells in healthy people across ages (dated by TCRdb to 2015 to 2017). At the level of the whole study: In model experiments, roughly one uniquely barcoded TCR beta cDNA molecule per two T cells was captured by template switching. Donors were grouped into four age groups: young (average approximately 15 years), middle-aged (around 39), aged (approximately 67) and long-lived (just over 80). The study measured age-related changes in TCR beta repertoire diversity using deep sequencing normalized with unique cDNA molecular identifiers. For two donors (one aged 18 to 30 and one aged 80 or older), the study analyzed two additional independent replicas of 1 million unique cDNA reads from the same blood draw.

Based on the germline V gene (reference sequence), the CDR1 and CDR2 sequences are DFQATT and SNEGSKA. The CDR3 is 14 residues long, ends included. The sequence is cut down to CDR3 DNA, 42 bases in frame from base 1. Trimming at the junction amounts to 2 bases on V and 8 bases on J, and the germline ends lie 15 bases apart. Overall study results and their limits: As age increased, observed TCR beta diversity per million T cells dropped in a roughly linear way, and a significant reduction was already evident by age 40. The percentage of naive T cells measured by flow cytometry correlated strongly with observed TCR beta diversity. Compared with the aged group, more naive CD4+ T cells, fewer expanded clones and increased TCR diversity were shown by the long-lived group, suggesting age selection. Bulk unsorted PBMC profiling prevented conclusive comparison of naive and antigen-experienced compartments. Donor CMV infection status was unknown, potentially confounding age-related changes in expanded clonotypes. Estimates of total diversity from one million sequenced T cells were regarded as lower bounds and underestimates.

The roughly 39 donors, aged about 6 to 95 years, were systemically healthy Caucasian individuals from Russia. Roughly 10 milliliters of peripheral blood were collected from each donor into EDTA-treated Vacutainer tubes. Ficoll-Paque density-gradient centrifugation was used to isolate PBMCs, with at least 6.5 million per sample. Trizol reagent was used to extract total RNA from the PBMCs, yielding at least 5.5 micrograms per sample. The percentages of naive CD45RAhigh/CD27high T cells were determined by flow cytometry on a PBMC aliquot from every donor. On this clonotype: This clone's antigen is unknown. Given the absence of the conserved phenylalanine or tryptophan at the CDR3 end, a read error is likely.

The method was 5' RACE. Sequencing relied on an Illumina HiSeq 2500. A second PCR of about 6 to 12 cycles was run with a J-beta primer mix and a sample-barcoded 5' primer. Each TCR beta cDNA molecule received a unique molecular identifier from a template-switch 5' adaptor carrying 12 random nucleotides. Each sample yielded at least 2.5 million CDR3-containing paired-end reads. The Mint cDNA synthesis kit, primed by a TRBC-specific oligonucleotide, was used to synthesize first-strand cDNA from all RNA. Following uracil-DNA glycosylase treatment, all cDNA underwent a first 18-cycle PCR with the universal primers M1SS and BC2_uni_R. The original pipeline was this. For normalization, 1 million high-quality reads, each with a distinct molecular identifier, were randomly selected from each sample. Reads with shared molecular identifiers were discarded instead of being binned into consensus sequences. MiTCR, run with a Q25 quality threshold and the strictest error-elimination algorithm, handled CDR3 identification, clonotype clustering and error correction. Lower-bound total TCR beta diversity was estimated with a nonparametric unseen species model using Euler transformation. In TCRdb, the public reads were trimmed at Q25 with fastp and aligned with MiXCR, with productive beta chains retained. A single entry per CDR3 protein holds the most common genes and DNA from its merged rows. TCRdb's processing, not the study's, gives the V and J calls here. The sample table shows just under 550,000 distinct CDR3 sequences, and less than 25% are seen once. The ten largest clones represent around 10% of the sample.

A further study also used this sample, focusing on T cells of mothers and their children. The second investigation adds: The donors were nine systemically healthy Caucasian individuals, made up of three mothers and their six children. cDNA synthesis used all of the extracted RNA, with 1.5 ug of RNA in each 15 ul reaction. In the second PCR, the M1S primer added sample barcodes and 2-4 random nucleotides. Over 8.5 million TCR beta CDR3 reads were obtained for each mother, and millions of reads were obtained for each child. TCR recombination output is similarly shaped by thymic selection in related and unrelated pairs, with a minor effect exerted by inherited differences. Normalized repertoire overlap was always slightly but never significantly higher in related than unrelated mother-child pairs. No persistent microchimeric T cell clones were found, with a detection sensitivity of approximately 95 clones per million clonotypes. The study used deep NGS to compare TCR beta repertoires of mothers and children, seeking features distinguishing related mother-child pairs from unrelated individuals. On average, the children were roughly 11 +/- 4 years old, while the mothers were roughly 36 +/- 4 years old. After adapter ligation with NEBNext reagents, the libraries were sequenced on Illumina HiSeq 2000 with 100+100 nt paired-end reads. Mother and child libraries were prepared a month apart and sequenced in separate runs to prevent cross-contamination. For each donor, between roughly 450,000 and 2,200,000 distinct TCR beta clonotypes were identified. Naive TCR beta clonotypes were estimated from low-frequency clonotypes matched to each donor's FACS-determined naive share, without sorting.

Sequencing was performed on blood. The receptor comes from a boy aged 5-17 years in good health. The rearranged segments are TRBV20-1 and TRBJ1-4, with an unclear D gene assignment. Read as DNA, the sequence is TGCAGTGCTAGAATTTTCGGACCGCAGGAAAAACTGTTTTCT. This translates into CSARIFGPQEKLFS.